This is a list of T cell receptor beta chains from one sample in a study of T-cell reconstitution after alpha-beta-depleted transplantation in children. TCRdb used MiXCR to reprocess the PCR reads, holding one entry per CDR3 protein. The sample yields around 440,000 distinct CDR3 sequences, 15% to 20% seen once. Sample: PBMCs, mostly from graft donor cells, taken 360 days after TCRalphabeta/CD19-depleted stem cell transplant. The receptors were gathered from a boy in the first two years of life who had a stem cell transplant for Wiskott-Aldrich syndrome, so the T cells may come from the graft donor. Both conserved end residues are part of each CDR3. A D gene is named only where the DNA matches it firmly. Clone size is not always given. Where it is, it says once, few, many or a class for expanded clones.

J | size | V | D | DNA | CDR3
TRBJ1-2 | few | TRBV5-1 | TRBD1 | TGCGCCAGCAGCCAGGGACAGGTCTATGGCTACACCTTC | CASSQGQVYGYTF
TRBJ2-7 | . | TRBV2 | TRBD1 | TGTGCCAGCAGTGAACCGGACAGGGGGCAGTACTTC | CASSEPDRGQYF
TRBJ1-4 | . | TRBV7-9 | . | TGTGCCAGCAGCTCGACAGTCGCAACTAATGAAAAACTGTTTTTT | CASSSTVATNEKLFF
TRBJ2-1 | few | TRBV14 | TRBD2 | TGTGCCAGCAGCCAAGGACTAGCGGGAAAGCAGTTCTTC | CASSQGLAGKQFF
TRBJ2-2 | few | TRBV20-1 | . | TGCAGTGCTAGAGATATCTACAGGGGAGGCACCGGGGAGCTGTTTTTT | CSARDIYRGGTGELFF
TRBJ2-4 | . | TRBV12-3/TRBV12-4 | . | TGTGCCAGCAGTTTAGGCTCCCCAAACATTCAGTACTTC | CASSLGSPNIQYF
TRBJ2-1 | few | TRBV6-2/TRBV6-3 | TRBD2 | TGTGCCAGCAGTTACTCGCTCCCCTCTCTGGGCGGGAGCGGGAACAATGAGCAGTTCTTC | CASSYSLPSLGGSGNNEQFF
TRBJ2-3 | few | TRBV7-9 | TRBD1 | TGTGCCAGCGGACAGGGTGCAGATACGCAGTATTTT | CASGQGADTQYF
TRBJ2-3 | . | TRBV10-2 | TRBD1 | TGCGCCAGTCAAACAGGGGTAGGAGTCACAGATACGCAGTATTTT | CASQTGVGVTDTQYF
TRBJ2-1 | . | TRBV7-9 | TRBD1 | TGTGCCAGCAGCTTTACCCCCACAGACAGGGGCTACAATGAGCAGTTCTTC | CASSFTPTDRGYNEQFF
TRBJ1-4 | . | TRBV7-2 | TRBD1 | TGTGCCAGCACCTCCAGGGGGAGTGGAGGGTACGAAAAACTGTTATTT | CASTSRGSGGYEKLLF
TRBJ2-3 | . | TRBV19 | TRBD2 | TGTGCCAGTAAAGCTAGCGGGCTCACAGATACGCAGTATTTT | CASKASGLTDTQYF
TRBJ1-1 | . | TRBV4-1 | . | TGCGCCAGCAGCCAGACCCCTCAGGGAAATACTGAAGCTTTCTTT | CASSQTPQGNTEAFF
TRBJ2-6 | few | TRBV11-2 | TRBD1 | TGTGCCAGCAGCCATCGACAGGGGAAGCTTTCTGGGGCCAACGTCCTGACTTTC | CASSHRQGKLSGANVLTF
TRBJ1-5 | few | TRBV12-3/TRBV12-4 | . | TGTGCCAGCACGACCTATAGCAATCAGCCCCAGCATTTT | CASTTYSNQPQHF
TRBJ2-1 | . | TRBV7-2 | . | TGTGCCAGCAGCTTAGGGCCCCCTTCTAGCGCTCTCTCCTACAATGAGCAGTTCTTC | CASSLGPPSSALSYNEQFF
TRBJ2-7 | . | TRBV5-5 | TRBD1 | TGTGCCAGCAGCCCACGTCGGACAGGGGAGCTCTACGAGCAGTACTTC | CASSPRRTGELYEQYF
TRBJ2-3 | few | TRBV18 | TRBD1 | TGTGCCAGCTCAATTCCGGGACAGGGTACAGATACGCAGTATTTT | CASSIPGQGTDTQYF
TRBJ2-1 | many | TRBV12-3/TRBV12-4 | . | TGTGCCAGCAGTTTAACCCCCTCCTACAATGAGCAGTTCTTC | CASSLTPSYNEQFF
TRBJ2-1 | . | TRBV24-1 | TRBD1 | TGTGCCACCAGTGGGAGGGACAGGGAAGAGCAGTTCTTC | CATSGRDREEQFF
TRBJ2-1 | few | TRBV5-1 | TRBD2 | TGCGCCAGCAGCTTAAAATCCGCGGGAGGGGGTGAGCAGTTCTTC | CASSLKSAGGGEQFF
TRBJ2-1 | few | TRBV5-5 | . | TGTGCCAGCAGCTTGGGCAGGGTTGCCTACAATGAGCAGTTCTTC | CASSLGRVAYNEQFF
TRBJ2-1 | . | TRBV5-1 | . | TGCGCCAGCAGCTTTGGGGGGACTGAGCAGTTCTTC | CASSFGGTEQFF
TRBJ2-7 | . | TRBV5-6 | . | TGTGCCAGCAGCCGCGGGACAAGATTCTACGAGCAGTACTTC | CASSRGTRFYEQYF
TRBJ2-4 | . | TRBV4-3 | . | TGCGCCAGCAGCCAAGCTATCGCCCTTGGGGCCAAAAACATTCAGTACTTC | CASSQAIALGAKNIQYF
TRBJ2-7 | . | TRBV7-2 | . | TGTGCCAGCAGCTTAGATCCCCAATTGGAGCAGTACTTC | CASSLDPQLEQYF
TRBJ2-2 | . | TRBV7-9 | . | TGTGCCAGCAGCTTGGGGACCTCGAACACCGGGGAGCTGTTTTTT | CASSLGTSNTGELFF
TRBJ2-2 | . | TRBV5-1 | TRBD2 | TGCGCCAGCAGCAGGGGACTAGCGGGACGTACCGGGGAGCTGTTTTTT | CASSRGLAGRTGELFF
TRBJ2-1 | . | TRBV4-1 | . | TGCGCCAGCAGCCAAGATCAGATCAATGAGCAGTTCTTC | CASSQDQINEQFF
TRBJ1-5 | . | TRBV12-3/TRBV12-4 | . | TGTGCCAGCAGTTCCCTTGGAGGCTTAAGCAATCAGCCCCAGCATTTT | CASSSLGGLSNQPQHF
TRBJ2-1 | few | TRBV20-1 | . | TGCAGTGCTAGAGATCGGAGGGGGAGCAATGAGCAGTTCTTC | CSARDRRGSNEQFF